This T cell receptor beta chain is drawn from a study of neurological immune-mediated disorders. This clonotype was recorded at least ten times. One entry per CDR3 protein, called by TCRdb with MiXCR from the 5' RACE reads. The table has some 21,000 distinct CDR3 sequences, approximately 15% seen once. The receptor was isolated from a female donor with HTLV-1-associated myelopathy (HAM/TSP). Sequencing was performed on PBMCs.

The CDR3 bases are TGTGCCAGCAGTTACGGGGATTTTGAGAATAATTCACCCCTCCACTTT. Its protein is CASSYGDFENNSPLHF. This sequence joins TRBV6-7 and TRBJ1-6; no firm D call. TRBV6-7 is given ORF status, its function remaining uncertain. Between the trimmed V and J ends, which lost 2 bases and 5 bases, there was a span of 13 bases. The CDR3 contains 16 residues.